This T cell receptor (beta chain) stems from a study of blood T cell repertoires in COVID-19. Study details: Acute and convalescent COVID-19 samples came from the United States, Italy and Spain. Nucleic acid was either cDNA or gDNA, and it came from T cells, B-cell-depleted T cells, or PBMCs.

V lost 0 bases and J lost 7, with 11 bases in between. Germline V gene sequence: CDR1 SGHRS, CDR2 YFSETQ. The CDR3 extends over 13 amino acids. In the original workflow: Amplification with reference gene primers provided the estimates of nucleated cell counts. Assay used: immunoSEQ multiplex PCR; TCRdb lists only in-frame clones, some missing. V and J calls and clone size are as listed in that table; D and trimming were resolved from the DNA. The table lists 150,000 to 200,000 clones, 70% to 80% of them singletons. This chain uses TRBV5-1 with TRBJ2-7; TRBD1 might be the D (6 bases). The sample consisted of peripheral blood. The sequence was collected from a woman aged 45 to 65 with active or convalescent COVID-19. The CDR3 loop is CASSLVVGGEQYF. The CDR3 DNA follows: TGCGCCAGCAGCTTGGTTGTAGGGGGTGAGCAGTACTTC.